The 22 T cell receptor beta chains given below trace back to one sample, sequenced in a study of blood T cell repertoires in COVID-19. The table came from immunoSEQ multiplex PCR; TCRdb's copy has only in-frame clones and leaves some out. There are under 50,000 clones in the sample; over 80% occur only once, and less than 1.5% lies in the top ten. Sequenced material: peripheral blood. All receptors come from a woman in her 40s with acute or convalescent COVID-19.

The V and J genes are TRBV9 and TRBJ1-1; D remains unclear. Germline CDR1 and CDR2: SGDLS and YYNGEE. V lost 1 base and J 1 base, leaving 14 bases between the germline ends. This CDR3 comprises 16 residues. The CDR3 coding sequence is TGTGCCAGCAGCGTAACCGACCGGAGAGAGAACACTGAAGCTTTCTTT. Amino acid sequence: CASSVTDRRENTEAFF.

This chain joins TRBV18 and TRBJ2-7; 8 bases agree with TRBD2. CDR1 KGHSH and CDR2 LQKENI come from the germline V gene. This CDR3 is 16 amino acids long. The J segment lost 1 base and the V segment lost 4 bases, leaving 9 bases of the junction unmatched. Written as DNA, the CDR3 is TGTGCCAGCTCACTCCCGGGACTAGATTCTTCCTACGAGCAGTACTTC. It is translated as CASSLPGLDSSYEQYF.

V usage is TRBV3-1 (or the pseudogene TRBV3-2) and J usage is TRBJ2-2; no clear D gene. The CDR3 contains 17 residues. The germline CDR1 and CDR2 sequences are LGHDT and YNNKEL (reference sequence). Trimming pared 1 base from V and 2 bases from J, leaving 14 bases between. This CDR3 is CASSQGVTAANTGELFF. The CDR3 DNA reads as TGTGCCAGCAGCCAAGGGGTGACTGCGGCTAACACCGGGGAGCTGTTTTTT.

This clone has just one count. The chain carries TRBV4-1 and TRBJ2-6, with 8 bases fitting TRBD1. The junction had 11 bases not matched to a gene; V was cut back by 4 bases and J by 0 bases. Looked up from germline, CDR1 is MGHRA and CDR2 is YSYEKL. The CDR3 is 19 amino acids. CDR3 amino acids: CASSPPVGQVISGANVLTF. The CDR3, as DNA: TGCGCCAGCAGCCCCCCCGTGGGACAGGTTATCTCTGGGGCCAACGTCCTGACTTTC.

The rearrangement joins TRBV13 to TRBJ2-1, with 10 bases identical to TRBD2. V shed 5 bases and J 7 bases; nucleotides not matched to a gene: 17. The germline CDR1 and CDR2 sequences are PRHDT and FYEKMQ (reference sequence). This CDR3 comprises 18 residues. The CDR3 nucleotides are TGTGCCAGCAGCCCCGGAGCGGGAGGGCTTCTCTTCAAGAATGAGCAGTTCTTC. Translation: CASSPGAGGLLFKNEQFF. The complete variable domain, with remaining parts taken from reference TRBV13 and TRBJ2-1, reads AAGVIQSPRHLIKEKRETATLKCYPIPRHDTVYWYQQGPGQDPQFLISFYEKMQSDKGSIPDRFSAQQFSDYHSELNMSSLELGDSALYFCASSPGAGGLLFKNEQFFGPGTRLTVL.

The chain has TRBV29-1 and TRBJ1-1, with TRBD1 identical over 8 bases. The germline gives CDR1 SQVTM, CDR2 ANQGSEA. This CDR3 has 12 amino acids. V dropped 7 bases and J dropped 0; count of bases not matched to a gene: 1. The CDR3 is CSADRVNTEAFF. The CDR3 bases are TGCAGCGCGGACAGGGTGAACACTGAAGCTTTCTTT.

The chain couples TRBV3-1 (or the pseudogene TRBV3-2) to TRBJ1-2; the D gene is possibly TRBD1 (5 bases). Germline assignment: CDR1 LGHDT and CDR2 YNNKEL (reference sequence). Between the trimmed V and J ends, which lost 5 bases and 2 bases, there was a span of 12 bases. The CDR3 runs to 14 residues. CDR3 region: CASSGSGRNYGYTF. The DNA for the CDR3 is TGTGCCAGCAGCGGATCAGGGAGGAACTATGGCTACACCTTC.

The CDR3 DNA reads as TGTGCCAGCAGTTTAGCCCCAGGTGTACGCACCGGGGAGCTGTTTTTT. Protein: CASSLAPGVRTGELFF. The V and J genes are TRBV28 and TRBJ2-2; D not certain. Germline CDR1 MDHEN, CDR2 SYDVKM. Trimming cost V 2 bases and J 4 bases, with 14 bases left between them. This CDR3 spans 16 amino acids.

The V call is TRBV6-6, the J call TRBJ1-2, with D perhaps matching TRBD1 (5 bases). Germline CDR1 and CDR2: MNHNY and SVGAGI (reference sequence). This CDR3 has 14 amino acids. V shed 2 bases and J shed 5 bases, with 12 bases lying between them. The CDR3 DNA sequence: TGTGCCAGCAGTTACGCCCGGGGGGGTTATGGCTACACCTTC. This translates into CASSYARGGYGYTF.

This clone occurred a few times. The V call is TRBV30, the J call TRBJ1-1; no clear D. Germline V gives CDR1 GTSNPN, CDR2 SVGIG (reference sequence). CDR3 length: 13 residues. V lost 0 bases to trimming and J lost 2 bases, with 7 bases between them. For the CDR3, the DNA is TGTGCCTGGAGTGTAGAGGCTAACACTGAAGCTTTCTTT. Its protein is CAWSVEANTEAFF.

This chain joins TRBV19 and TRBJ2-3; TRBD2 matches at 8 bases. Germline V lookup: CDR1 LNHDA, CDR2 SQIVND (reference sequence). The V and J ends lost 5 bases and 0 bases, in that order; junction bases with no gene match: 7. The CDR3 is made up of 16 amino acids. The DNA of the CDR3 is TGTGCCAGTAGTCCTACTAGCGGAGCCAGCACAGATACGCAGTATTTT. It is translated as CASSPTSGASTDTQYF.

CDR3: CASSTGTYGYTF. The DNA of the CDR3 is TGTGCCAGCAGTACAGGGACCTATGGCTACACCTTC. This sequence joins TRBV13 and TRBJ1-2; a weak D match, TRBD1 (6 bases). Deletions cut 6 bases from V and 4 bases from J, with 9 bases between. The CDR3 has 12 residues. CDR1 and CDR2 from the germline V gene are PRHDT and FYEKMQ (reference sequence).

The gene calls are TRBV5-6 and TRBJ1-1; D is undetermined. Germline loops: CDR1 SGHDT, CDR2 YYEEEE. Trimming took off 6 bases at V and 0 bases at J, with 15 bases between the two ends. This CDR3 has 15 amino acids. The CDR3 region has the DNA TGTGCCAGCACCCGGTGGGAGGGCCTGAACACTGAAGCTTTCTTT. As protein: CASTRWEGLNTEAFF.

In its sample, this clone was seen a few times. This rearrangement joins TRBV14 to TRBJ1-1, with D possibly TRBD1 on 5 matching bases. CDR1 SGHDN and CDR2 FVKESK come from the germline V gene. The CDR3 runs 15 residues. V lost 4 bases to trimming and J lost 3 bases, with 15 bases between them. The CDR3 is CASSPRLGTYTEAFF. CDR3 nucleotides: TGTGCCAGCAGCCCCCGACTTGGGACTTACACTGAAGCTTTCTTT.

With regard to this clone: Other nucleotide sequences in the sample specify the same CDR3. For the CDR3, the DNA is TGTGCCAGCAGTTTACAGGGAAGCTCTGGAAACACCATATATTTT. Translated: CASSLQGSSGNTIYF. This chain connects TRBV27 to TRBJ1-3; D may be TRBD1 (5 bases). The CDR3 is made up of 15 amino acids. Germline CDR1 reads MNHEY; CDR2 reads SMNVEV (reference sequence). Trimming pared 2 bases from V and 0 bases from J, leaving 8 bases between.

The rearrangement joins TRBV30 to TRBJ2-7, with 10 bases identical to TRBD1. The CDR3 is 15 amino acids. V was pared by 5 bases and J by 2 bases, with 9 bases of the junction left unmatched. CDR1 GTSNPN and CDR2 SVGIG come from the germline V gene (reference sequence). CDR3 sequence: CAWGVGQGVTYEQYF. The CDR3 region has the DNA TGTGCCTGGGGGGTCGGACAGGGGGTCACCTACGAGCAGTACTTC. Looking up the rest from reference TRBV30 and TRBJ2-7 gives the full variable domain: SQTIHQWPATLVQPVGSPLSLECTVEGTSNPNLYWYRQAAGRGLQLLFYSVGIGQISSEVPQNLSASRPQDRQFILSSKKLLLSDSGFYLCAWGVGQGVTYEQYFGPGTRLTVT.

This rearrangement joins TRBV10-3 to TRBJ1-6; D ambiguous. V lost 0 bases and J 7 bases, leaving 7 bases between the germline ends. CDR1 and CDR2 from the germline V gene are ENHRY and SYGVKD. The CDR3 length is 14 residues. This CDR3 reads CAISESLRNSPLHF. The CDR3 coding sequence is TGTGCCATCAGTGAGTCGTTGAGAAATTCACCCCTCCACTTT.

The genes are TRBV5-6 and TRBJ2-5; TRBD2 aligns across 8 bases. The CDR3 runs 15 residues. Germline-derived CDR1 and CDR2 are SGHDT and YYEEEE. The V gene end was trimmed by 4 bases and the J gene end by 5 bases; junction bases not matched to a gene: 10. The chain's CDR3 is CASSAWGAGAETQYF. CDR3 nucleotides: TGTGCCAGCAGCGCCTGGGGAGCGGGAGCGGAGACCCAGTACTTC.

The V gene is TRBV7-9, the J gene TRBJ1-2; D not certain. Trimming cost V 0 bases and J 3 bases, with 5 bases left between them. CDR1 is SEHNR and CDR2 is FQNEAQ in the germline V gene (reference sequence). The CDR3 has 13 amino acids. The CDR3 DNA is TGTGCCAGCAGCTTAGCCGGAGACTATGGCTACACCTTC. Its protein product is CASSLAGDYGYTF. Combining the CDR3 with reference TRBV7-9 and TRBJ1-2 gives the whole variable domain DTGVSQNPRHKITKRGQNVTFRCDPISEHNRLYWYRQTLGQGPEFLTYFQNEAQLEKSRLLSDRFSAERPKGSFSTLEIQRTEQGDSAMYLCASSLAGDYGYTFGSGTRLTVV.

This chain uses TRBV9 with TRBJ2-5, with D possibly TRBD2 on 5 matching bases. There are 14 residues in the CDR3. Germline V gives CDR1 SGDLS, CDR2 YYNGEE. Between the trimmed V and J ends, which lost 3 bases and 2 bases, there was a span of 11 bases. CDR3 nucleotide sequence: TGTGCCAGCAGCGCGGGATCGTTTCAAGAGACCCAGTACTTC. Protein product: CASSAGSFQETQYF.

This rearrangement joins TRBV19 to TRBJ1-1, with 8 bases lining up with TRBD1. The germline V gene has CDR1 LNHDA and CDR2 SQIVND (reference sequence). After removal of 5 bases from V and 5 bases from J, the junction contained 4 bases not matched to a gene. There are 13 residues in the CDR3. The CDR3 DNA follows: TGTGCCAGTAGTCGGACAGGGCATACTGAAGCTTTCTTT. It translates to CASSRTGHTEAFF.

This rearrangement joins TRBV3-1 (or the pseudogene TRBV3-2) to TRBJ1-2; D may be TRBD1 (6 bases). The germline gives CDR1 LGHDT, CDR2 YNNKEL (reference sequence). This CDR3 is 16 amino acids long. Trimming shortened V by 0 bases and J by 8 bases, and 19 bases separated the two germline ends. As DNA, the CDR3 is TGTGCCAGCAGCCAAGATCTTCTGGCAGGGGTTCGCGGCTACACCTTC. Its translation: CASSQDLLAGVRGYTF.